The TCR beta chain under discussion was sequenced for a study of sequential checkpoint blockade in melanoma. This clone has at least ten counts. Profiling relied on immunoSEQ multiplex PCR, and the TCRdb table lists in-frame clones only, not all of them. The table includes roughly 18,000 clones, approximately 26% detected once. Sample treatment: randomized to nivolumab then ipilimumab (arm A) or the reverse (arm B). This TCR came from a human donor with melanoma. The specimen comprised tumor tissue (inferred from file names), sampled from a patient given nivolumab and ipilimumab in sequence.

The CDR3 sequence is CASSLRESNQPQHF. The CDR3, as DNA: TGTGCCAGCAGCTTAAGGGAAAGCAATCAGCCCCAGCATTTT. The V and J genes are TRBV11-3 and TRBJ1-5; no clear D gene. The CDR3 covers 14 residues. Germline lookup yields CDR1 SGHNT and CDR2 YENEEA. V was trimmed by 2 bases and J by 1 base, leaving 6 bases between them.